This T cell receptor beta chain was retrieved from a study of shared clonotypes between healthy human individuals. This CDR3 comprises 17 residues. CDR1 is SGHKS and CDR2 is YYEKEE in the germline V gene (reference sequence). V lost 4 bases and J 4 bases, leaving 21 bases between the germline ends. Study results and limitations: Sampling used blood alone; tissue repertoires probably differ.

TCRdb's copy holds only in-frame clones and misses some; the assay was immunoSEQ multiplex PCR. The sample contains 950,000 to 1,100,000 clones, under 80% of which appear only once. Note on this clone: Antigen specificity is unknown.

This chain connects TRBV5-5 to TRBJ1-5, with TRBD1 as a possible D gene (6 bases). Sequences were obtained from memory CD4+ T cells sorted from blood. Subset reported: CD45RA-negative fraction. The TCR comes from a man aged 18 to 29 in good health. The CDR3 coding sequence is TGTGCCAGCAGCCACGGGGAGCAGGGGCTCCCTAATCAGCCCCAGCATTTT. Encoded protein: CASSHGEQGLPNQPQHF.